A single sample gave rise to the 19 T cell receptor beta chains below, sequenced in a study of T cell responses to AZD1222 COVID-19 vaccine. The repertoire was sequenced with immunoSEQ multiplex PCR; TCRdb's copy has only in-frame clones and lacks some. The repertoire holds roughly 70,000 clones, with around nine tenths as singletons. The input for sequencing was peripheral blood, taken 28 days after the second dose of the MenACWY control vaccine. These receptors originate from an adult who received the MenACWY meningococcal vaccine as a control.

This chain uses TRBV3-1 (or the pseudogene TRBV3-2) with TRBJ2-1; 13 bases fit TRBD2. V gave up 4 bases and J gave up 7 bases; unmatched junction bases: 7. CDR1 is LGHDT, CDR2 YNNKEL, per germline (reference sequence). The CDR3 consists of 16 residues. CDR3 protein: CASSRPGTSGINEQFF. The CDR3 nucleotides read TGTGCCAGCAGCCGCCCCGGGACTAGCGGGATTAATGAGCAGTTCTTC.

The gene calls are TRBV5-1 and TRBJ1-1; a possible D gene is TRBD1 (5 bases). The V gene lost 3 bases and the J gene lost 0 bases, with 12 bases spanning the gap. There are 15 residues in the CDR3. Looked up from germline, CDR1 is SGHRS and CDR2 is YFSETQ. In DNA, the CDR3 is TGCGCCAGCAGCTACCGGGGCTGGATGAACACTGAAGCTTTCTTT. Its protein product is CASSYRGWMNTEAFF.

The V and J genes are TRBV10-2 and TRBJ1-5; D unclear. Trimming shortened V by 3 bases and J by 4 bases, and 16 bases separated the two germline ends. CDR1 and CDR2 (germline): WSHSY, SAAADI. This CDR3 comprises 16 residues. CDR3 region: CASSDLGSGINQPQHF. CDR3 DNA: TGCGCCAGCAGTGATCTAGGCTCGGGGATTAATCAGCCCCAGCATTTT.

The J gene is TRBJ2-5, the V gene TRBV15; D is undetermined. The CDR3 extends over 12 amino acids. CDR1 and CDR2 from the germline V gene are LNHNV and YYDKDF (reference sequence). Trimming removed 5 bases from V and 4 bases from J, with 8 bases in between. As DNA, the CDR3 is TGTGCCACCAGCTTAGCAGGAGAGACCCAGTACTTC. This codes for CATSLAGETQYF.

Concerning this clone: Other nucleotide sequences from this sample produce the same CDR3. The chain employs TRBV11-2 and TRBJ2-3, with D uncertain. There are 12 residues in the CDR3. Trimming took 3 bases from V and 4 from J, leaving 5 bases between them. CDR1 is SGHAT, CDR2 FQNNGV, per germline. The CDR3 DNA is TGTGCCAGCAGCTTTGGCGCAGATACGCAGTATTTT. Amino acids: CASSFGADTQYF.

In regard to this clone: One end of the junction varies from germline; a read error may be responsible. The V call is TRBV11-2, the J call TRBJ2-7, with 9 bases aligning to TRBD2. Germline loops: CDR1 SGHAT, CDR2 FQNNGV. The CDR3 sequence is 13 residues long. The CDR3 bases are TGTGCCAGCAGCTTAGGAGGGGGGACTAGCATCGACTTC. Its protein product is CASSLGGGTSIDF.

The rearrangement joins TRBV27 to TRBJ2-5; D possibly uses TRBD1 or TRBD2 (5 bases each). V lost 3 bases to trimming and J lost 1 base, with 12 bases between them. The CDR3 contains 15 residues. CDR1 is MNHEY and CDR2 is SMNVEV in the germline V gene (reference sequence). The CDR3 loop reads CASSFRDGPQETQYF. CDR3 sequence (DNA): TGTGCCAGCAGTTTCAGGGACGGACCCCAAGAGACCCAGTACTTC.

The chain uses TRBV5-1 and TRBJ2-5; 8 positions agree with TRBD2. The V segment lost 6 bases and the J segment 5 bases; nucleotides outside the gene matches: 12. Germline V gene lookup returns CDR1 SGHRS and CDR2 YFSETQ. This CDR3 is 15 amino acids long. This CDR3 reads CASTSTGGPGETQYF. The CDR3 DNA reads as TGCGCCAGCACTTCCACGGGAGGGCCGGGGGAGACCCAGTACTTC.

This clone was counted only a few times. DNA of the CDR3: TGTGCCAGCAGCTTAGACAGGGGGCTCTACAATGAGCAGTTCTTC. Amino acids: CASSLDRGLYNEQFF. The chain uses TRBV7-2 and TRBJ2-1; 9 bases fit TRBD1. Looked up from germline, CDR1 is SGHTA and CDR2 is FQGNSA. V lost 1 base and J lost 3; bases outside the gene matches: 1. The CDR3 is made up of 15 amino acids.

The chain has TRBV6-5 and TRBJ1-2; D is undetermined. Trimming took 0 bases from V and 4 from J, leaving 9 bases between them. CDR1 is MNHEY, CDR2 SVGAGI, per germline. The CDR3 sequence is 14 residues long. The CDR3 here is CASSYSTQLYGYTF. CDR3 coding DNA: TGTGCCAGCAGTTACTCGACCCAGCTCTATGGCTACACCTTC.

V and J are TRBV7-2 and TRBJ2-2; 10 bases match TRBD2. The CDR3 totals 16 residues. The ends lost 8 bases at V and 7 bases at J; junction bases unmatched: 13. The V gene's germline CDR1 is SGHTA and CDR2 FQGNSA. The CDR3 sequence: CASLPGLAGAGGELFF. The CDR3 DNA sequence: TGTGCCAGCCTTCCGGGTCTAGCGGGAGCGGGCGGGGAGCTGTTTTTT.

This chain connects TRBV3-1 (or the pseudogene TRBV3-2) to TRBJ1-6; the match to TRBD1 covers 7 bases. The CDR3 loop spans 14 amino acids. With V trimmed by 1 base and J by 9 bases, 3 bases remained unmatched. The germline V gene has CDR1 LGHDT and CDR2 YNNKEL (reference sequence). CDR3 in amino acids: CASSQGQGSSPLHF. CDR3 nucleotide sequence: TGTGCCAGCAGCCAAGGACAGGGTAGTTCACCCCTCCACTTT.

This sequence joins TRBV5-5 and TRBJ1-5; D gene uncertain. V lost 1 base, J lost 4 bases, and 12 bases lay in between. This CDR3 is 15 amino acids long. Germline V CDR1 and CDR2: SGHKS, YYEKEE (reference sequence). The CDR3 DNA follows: TGTGCCAGCAGCTTGAATGGCCAGCATAATCAGCCCCAGCATTTT. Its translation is CASSLNGQHNQPQHF.

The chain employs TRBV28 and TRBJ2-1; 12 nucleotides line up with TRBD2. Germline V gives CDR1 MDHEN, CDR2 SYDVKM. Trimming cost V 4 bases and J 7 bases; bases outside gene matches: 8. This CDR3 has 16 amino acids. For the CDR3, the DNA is TGTGCCAGCAGTTCCGAGACTAGCGGGAGCAAGAATGAGCAGTTCTTC. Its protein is CASSSETSGSKNEQFF.

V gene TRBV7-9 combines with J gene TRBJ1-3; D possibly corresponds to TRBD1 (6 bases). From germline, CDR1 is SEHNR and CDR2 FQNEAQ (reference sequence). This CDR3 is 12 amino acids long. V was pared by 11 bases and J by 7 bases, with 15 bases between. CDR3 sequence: CAGQGLGNTIYF. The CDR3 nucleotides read TGTGCCGGCCAGGGGCTGGGCAACACCATATATTTT.

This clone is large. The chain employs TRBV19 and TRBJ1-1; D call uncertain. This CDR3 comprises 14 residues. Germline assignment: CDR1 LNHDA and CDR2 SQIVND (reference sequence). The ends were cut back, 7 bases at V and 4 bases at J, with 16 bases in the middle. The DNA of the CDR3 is TGTGCCAGTATGGCTGATAGGACTGCCACTGAAGCTTTCTTT. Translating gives CASMADRTATEAFF.

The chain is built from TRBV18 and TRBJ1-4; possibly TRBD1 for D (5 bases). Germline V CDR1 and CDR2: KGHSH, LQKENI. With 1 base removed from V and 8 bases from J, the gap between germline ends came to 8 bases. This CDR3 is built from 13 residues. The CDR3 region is CASSPRDSEKLFF. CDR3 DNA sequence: TGTGCCAGCTCACCACGGGACTCGGAAAAACTGTTTTTT.

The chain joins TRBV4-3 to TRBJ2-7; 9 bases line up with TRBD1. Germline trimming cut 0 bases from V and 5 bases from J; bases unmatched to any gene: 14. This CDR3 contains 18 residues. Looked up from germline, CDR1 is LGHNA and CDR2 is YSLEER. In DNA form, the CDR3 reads TGCGCCAGCAGCCAAGAATGGGTGATGGGGGACAGGGTAGACGAGCAGTACTTC. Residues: CASSQEWVMGDRVDEQYF.

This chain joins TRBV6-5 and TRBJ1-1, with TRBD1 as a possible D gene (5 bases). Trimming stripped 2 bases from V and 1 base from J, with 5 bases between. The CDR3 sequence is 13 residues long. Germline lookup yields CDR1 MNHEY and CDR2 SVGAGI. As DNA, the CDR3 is TGTGCCAGCAGTTACGGGGGGAACACTGAAGCTTTCTTT. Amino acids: CASSYGGNTEAFF.